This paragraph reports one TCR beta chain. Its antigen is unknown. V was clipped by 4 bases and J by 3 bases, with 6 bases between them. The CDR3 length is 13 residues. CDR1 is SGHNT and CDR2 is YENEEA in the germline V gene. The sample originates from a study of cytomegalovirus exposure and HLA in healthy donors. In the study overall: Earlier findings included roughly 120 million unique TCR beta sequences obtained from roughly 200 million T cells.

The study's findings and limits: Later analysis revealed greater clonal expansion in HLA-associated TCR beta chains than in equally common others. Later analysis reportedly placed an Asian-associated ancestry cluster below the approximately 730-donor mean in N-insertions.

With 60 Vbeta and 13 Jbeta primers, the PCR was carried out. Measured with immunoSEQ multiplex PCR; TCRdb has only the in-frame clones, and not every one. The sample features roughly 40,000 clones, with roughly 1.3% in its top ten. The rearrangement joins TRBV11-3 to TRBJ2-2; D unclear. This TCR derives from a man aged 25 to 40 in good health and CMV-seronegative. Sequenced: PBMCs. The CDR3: CASSSVYTGELFF. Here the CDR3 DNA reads TGTGCCAGCAGCTCAGTGTACACCGGGGAGCTGTTTTTT.